Listed here is a single TCR beta chain. No antigen is known for it. The data originate from a study of T cell responses to AZD1222 COVID-19 vaccine. Sequenced by immunoSEQ multiplex PCR; TCRdb stores in-frame clones only, minus some. The data hold 70,000 to 100,000 clones, with approximately 90% observed a single time. General study points: Baseline seropositivity occurred in only a handful of AZD1222 recipients.

This CDR3 region has 14 residues. Germline V CDR1 and CDR2: PRHDT, FYEKMQ (reference sequence). V was trimmed by 4 bases and J by 10 bases, leaving 14 bases between them. The clonotype originates from an adult who received the AZD1222 COVID-19 vaccine. The chain joins TRBV13 to TRBJ1-6; D is unclear. The specimen was peripheral blood, collected 28 days after the second AZD1222 dose. Written as DNA, the CDR3 is TGTGCCAGCAGCTCCCTTCAATTGGACTCACCCCTCCACTTT. It is translated as CASSSLQLDSPLHF.